These 4 T cell receptor beta chains were all obtained from the same sample, sequenced in a study of blood T cell repertoires in COVID-19. The repertoire was sequenced with immunoSEQ multiplex PCR; TCRdb's copy has only in-frame clones and lacks some. This sample has about 240,000 clones, with 85% to 90% found just once. The material sequenced was PBMCs or T cells enriched from blood (not recorded which). These receptors were obtained from a woman aged 25 to 39 who had recovered from COVID-19.

The V call is TRBV28, the J call TRBJ1-5; possibly TRBD1 for D (5 bases). Trimming removed 5 bases from V and 0 bases from J, with 17 bases in between. Germline CDR1 and CDR2: MDHEN and SYDVKM. This CDR3 region has 17 residues. Here the CDR3 DNA reads TGTGCCAGCAGTCTAGGGGCGTTATCGGATAGCAATCAGCCCCAGCATTTT. It encodes CASSLGALSDSNQPQHF.

The CDR3, as DNA: TGTGCCAGCAGTTTAGATCTTGGGGAACAGGTGAACACTGAAGCTTTCTTT. This sequence encodes CASSLDLGEQVNTEAFF. The V gene is TRBV28, the J gene TRBJ1-1; tentatively, D is TRBD1 (5 bases). The germline CDR1 and CDR2 sequences are MDHEN and SYDVKM. V lost 2 bases to trimming and J lost 0 bases, with 16 bases between them. The CDR3 length is 17 residues.

The V gene is TRBV12-3 or TRBV12-4, the J gene TRBJ2-2; tentative D call: TRBD2 (5 bases). The CDR3 sequence is 12 residues long. V lost 8 bases and J 6 bases, leaving 10 bases between the germline ends. The DNA for the CDR3 is TGTGCCAGCGGGAGACGGGCCGGGGAGCTGTTTTTT. This gives the protein CASGRRAGELFF.

This rearrangement joins TRBV28 to TRBJ2-7; 7 bases are shared with TRBD1. The V segment lost 5 bases and the J segment 5 bases; nucleotides outside the gene matches: 15. The CDR3 consists of 16 residues. Germline CDR1 reads MDHEN; CDR2 reads SYDVKM. The CDR3 sequence: CASSLPGTATAHEQYF. The CDR3 bases are TGTGCCAGCAGTCTGCCCGGGACAGCGACCGCCCACGAGCAGTACTTC.